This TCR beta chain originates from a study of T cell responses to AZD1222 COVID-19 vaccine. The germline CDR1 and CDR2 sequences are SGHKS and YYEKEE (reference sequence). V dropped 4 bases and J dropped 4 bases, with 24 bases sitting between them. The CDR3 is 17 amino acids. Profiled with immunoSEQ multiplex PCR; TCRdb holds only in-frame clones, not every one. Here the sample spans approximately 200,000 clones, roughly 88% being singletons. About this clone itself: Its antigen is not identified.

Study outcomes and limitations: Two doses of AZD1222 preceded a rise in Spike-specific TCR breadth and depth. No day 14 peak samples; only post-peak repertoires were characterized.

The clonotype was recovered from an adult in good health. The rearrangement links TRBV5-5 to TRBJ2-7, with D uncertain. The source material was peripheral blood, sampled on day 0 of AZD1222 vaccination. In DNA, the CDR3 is TGTGCCAGCAGCATCGGCCTACCAAGGGCAGGCTTTTACGAGCAGTACTTC. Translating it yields CASSIGLPRAGFYEQYF.